The sequence of this T cell receptor beta chain was determined in a study of identical twins. CDR1 and CDR2 from the germline V gene are ENHRY and SYGVKD. V gave up 3 bases and J gave up 0 bases, with 13 bases separating them. The CDR3 consists of 16 residues. TCRdb processed the 5' RACE reads anew with MiXCR; each CDR3 protein has one entry. The data show about 1.7 million distinct CDR3 sequences, about 30% seen once. The clonotype originates from a newborn girl in good health. This chain joins TRBV10-3 and TRBJ2-3, with D possibly being TRBD2 (6 bases). The sample consisted of cord blood. CDR3 residues: CAISDREVASTDTQYF. DNA for the CDR3: TGTGCCATCAGTGACAGGGAGGTAGCTAGCACAGATACGCAGTATTTT.